The present T cell receptor beta chain was sequenced within a study of blood T cell repertoires in COVID-19. CDR3 length: 16 residues. V was clipped by 6 bases and J by 1 base, with 18 bases between them. Looked up from germline, CDR1 is SGHDT and CDR2 is YYEEEE. Profiled with immunoSEQ multiplex PCR; TCRdb holds only in-frame clones, not every one. The sample consists of under 300,000 clones, approximately 79% of them appearing once. This receptor was taken from a woman aged 40 to 49 with active or convalescent COVID-19. Sequenced: peripheral blood. The chain carries TRBV5-6 and TRBJ2-3, with a weak D call TRBD2 (7 bases). CDR3 loop: CASTTGAGARTDTQYF. The CDR3 bases are TGTGCCAGCACCACGGGGGCGGGGGCTCGCACAGATACGCAGTATTTT.